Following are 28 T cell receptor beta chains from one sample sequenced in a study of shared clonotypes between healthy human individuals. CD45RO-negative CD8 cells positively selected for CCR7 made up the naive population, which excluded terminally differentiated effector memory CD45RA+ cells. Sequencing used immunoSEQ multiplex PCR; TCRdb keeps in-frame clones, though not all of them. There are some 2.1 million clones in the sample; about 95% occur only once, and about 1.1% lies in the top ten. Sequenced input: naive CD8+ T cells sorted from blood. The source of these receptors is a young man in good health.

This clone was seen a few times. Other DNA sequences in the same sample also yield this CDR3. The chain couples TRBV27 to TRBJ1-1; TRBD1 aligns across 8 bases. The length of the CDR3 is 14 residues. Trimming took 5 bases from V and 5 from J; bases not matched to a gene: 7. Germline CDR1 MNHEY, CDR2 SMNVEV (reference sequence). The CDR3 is CASSLTGGVTEAFF. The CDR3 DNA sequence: TGTGCCAGCAGTCTAACAGGGGGGGTAACTGAAGCTTTCTTT.

The CDR3: CASSEYGDVQGDNYGYTF. In nucleotides, the CDR3 is TGTGCCAGCAGTGAATATGGGGACGTCCAAGGCGATAACTATGGCTACACCTTC. This chain links TRBV6-1 with TRBJ1-2; the D gene is possibly TRBD1 (5 bases). From germline, CDR1 is MNHNS and CDR2 SASEGT. Trimming pared 2 bases from V and 1 base from J, leaving 20 bases between. The CDR3 covers 18 residues.

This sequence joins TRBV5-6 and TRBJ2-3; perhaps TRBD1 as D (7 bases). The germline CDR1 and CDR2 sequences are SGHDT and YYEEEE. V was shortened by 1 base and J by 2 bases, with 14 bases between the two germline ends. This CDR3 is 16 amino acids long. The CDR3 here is CASSLRMEGATDTQYF. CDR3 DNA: TGTGCCAGCAGCTTGAGAATGGAGGGGGCCACAGATACGCAGTATTTT. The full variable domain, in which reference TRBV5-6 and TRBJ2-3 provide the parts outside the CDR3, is DAGVTQSPTHLIKTRGQQVTLRCSPKSGHDTVSWYQQALGQGPQFIFQYYEEEERQRGNFPDRFSGHQFPNYSSELNVNALLLGDSALYLCASSLRMEGATDTQYFGPGTRLTVL.

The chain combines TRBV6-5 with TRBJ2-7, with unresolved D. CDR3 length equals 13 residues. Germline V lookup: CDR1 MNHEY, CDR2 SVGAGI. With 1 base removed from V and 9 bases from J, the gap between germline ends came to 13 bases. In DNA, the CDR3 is TGTGCCAGCAGTTACTGGTCCGAAGGTGTGCAGTACTTC. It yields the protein CASSYWSEGVQYF.

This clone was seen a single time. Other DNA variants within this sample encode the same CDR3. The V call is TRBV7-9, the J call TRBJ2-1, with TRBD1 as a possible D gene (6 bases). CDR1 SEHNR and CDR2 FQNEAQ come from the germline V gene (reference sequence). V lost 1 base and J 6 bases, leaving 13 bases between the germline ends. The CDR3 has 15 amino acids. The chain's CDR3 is CASSLVGGTSNEQFF. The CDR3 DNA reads TGTGCCAGCAGCTTAGTTGGGGGCACTAGCAATGAGCAGTTCTTC.

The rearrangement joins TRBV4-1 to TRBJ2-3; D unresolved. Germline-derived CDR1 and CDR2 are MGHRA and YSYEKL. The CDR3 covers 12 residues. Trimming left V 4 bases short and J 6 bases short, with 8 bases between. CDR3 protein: CASSPTADTQYF. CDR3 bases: TGCGCCAGCAGCCCGACGGCGGATACGCAGTATTTT.

CDR3 region: CASSLNRFYEQYF. The CDR3, as DNA: TGTGCCAGCAGCTTAAATAGGTTCTACGAGCAGTACTTC. The V gene is TRBV7-8, the J gene TRBJ2-5; D gene uncertain. The DNA end is a closer match to TRBJ2-7, so the J assignment may be wrong. Germline V gives CDR1 SGHVS, CDR2 FQNEAQ. The CDR3 is 13 amino acids.

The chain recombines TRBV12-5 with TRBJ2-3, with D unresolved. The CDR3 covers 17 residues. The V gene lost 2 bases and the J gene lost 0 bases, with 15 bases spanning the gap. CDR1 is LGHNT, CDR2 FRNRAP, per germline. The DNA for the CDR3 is TGTGCTAGTGGTTTGCAACTCTTGGTCATCAGCACAGATACGCAGTATTTT. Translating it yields CASGLQLLVISTDTQYF.

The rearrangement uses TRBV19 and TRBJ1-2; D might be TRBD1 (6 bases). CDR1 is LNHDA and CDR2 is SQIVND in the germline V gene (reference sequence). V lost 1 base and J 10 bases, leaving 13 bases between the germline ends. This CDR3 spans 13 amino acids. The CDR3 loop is CASSIGPGVDYTF. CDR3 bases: TGTGCCAGTAGTATAGGTCCAGGGGTAGACTACACCTTC.

The CDR3 nucleotides are TGTGCCAGTAGGTTTAGCGGGATCCTTATCTATGAGCAGTTCTTC. It encodes CASRFSGILIYEQFF. V is TRBV19 and J is TRBJ2-1; 8 bases agree with TRBD2. J lost 8 bases, V lost 6 bases, and 12 bases had no gene match. This CDR3 region has 15 residues. The V gene's germline CDR1 is LNHDA and CDR2 SQIVND (reference sequence). Supplemented by reference TRBV19 and TRBJ2-1, the full variable domain reads DGGITQSPKYLFRKEGQNVTLSCEQNLNHDAMYWYRQDPGQGLRLIYYSQIVNDFQKGDIAEGYSVSREKKESFPLTVTSAQKNPTAFYLCASRFSGILIYEQFFGPGTRLTVL.

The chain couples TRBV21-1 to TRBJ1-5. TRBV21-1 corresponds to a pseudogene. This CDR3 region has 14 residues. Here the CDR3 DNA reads TGTGCCAGCCGCAACGGGGACGCGTGGAAGCCCCAGCATTTT. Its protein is CASRNGDAWKPQHF.

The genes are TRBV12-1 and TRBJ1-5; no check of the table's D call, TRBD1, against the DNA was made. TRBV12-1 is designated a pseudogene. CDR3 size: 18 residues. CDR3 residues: CASSFAQQGPLAISPQHF. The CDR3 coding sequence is TGTGCCAGCAGCTTTGCGCAACAGGGGCCGCTCGCAATCAGCCCCCAGCATTTT.

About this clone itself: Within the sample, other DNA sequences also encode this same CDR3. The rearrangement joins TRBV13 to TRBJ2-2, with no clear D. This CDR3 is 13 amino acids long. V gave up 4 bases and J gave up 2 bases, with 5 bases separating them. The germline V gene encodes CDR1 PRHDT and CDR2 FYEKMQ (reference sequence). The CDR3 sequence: CASSSANTGELFF. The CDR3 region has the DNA TGTGCCAGCAGCTCTGCCAACACCGGGGAGCTGTTTTTT.

CDR3 residues: CASSVGSGGLQETQYF. The CDR3 DNA is TGTGCCAGCAGCGTAGGTAGCGGGGGTCTCCAAGAGACCCAGTACTTC. The chain combines TRBV9 with TRBJ2-5; TRBD2 aligns across 9 bases. The germline CDR1 and CDR2 sequences are SGDLS and YYNGEE. The CDR3 is 16 residues long. The junction had 4 bases not matched to a gene; V was cut back by 0 bases and J by 1 base.

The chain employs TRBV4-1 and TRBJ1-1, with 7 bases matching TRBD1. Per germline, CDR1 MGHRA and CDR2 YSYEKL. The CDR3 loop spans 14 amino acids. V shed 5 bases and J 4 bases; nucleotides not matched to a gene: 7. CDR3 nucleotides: TGCGCCAGCAGCTGGGACGCAGGGGGCACTGAAGCTTTCTTT. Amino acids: CASSWDAGGTEAFF.

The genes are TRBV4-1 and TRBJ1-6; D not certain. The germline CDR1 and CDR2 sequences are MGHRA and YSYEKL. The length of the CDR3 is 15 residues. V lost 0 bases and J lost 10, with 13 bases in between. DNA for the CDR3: TGCGCCAGCAGCCAAGACCGGATGCTCAGCTCACCCCTCCACTTT. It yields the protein CASSQDRMLSSPLHF.

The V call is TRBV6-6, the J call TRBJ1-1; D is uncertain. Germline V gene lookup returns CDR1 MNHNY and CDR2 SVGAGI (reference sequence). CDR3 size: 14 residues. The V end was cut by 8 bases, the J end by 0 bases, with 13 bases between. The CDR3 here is CASPILAMNTEAFF. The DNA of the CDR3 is TGTGCCAGCCCGATTTTGGCCATGAACACTGAAGCTTTCTTT.

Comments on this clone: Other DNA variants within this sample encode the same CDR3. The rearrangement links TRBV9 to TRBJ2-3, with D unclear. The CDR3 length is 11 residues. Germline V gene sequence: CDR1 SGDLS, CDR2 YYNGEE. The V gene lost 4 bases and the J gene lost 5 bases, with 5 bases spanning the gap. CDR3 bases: TGTGCCAGCAGCCCGCTAGATACGCAGTATTTT. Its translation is CASSPLDTQYF.

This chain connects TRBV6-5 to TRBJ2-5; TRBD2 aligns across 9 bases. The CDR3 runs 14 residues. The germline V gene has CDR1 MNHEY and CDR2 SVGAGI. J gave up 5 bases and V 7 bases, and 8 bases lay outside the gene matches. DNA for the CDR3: TGTGCCAGCACCGCGGGGGGGGGAGTGGAGACCCAGTACTTC. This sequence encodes CASTAGGGVETQYF.

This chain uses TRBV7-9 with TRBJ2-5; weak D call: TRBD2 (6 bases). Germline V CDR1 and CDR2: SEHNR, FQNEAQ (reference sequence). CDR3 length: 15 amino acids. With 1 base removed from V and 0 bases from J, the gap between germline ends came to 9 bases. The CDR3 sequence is CASSLGWDYQETQYF. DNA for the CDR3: TGTGCCAGCAGCTTAGGATGGGACTACCAAGAGACCCAGTACTTC.

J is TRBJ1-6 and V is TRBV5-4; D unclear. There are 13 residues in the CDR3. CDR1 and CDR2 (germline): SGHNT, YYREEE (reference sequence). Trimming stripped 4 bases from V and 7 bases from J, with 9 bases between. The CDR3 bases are TGTGCCAGCAGCCCCTCCCACAATTCACCCCTCCACTTT. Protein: CASSPSHNSPLHF.

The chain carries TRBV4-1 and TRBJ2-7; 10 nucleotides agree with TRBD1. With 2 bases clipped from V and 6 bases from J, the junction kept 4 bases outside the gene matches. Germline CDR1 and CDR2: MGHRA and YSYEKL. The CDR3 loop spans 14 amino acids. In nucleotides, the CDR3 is TGCGCCAGCAGCCAAACGACAGGGGGCAGCGAGCAGTACTTC. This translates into CASSQTTGGSEQYF.

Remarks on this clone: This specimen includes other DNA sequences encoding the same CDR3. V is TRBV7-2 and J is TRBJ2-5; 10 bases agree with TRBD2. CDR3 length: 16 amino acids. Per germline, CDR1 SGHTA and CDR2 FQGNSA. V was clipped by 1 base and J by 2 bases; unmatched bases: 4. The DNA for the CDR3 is TGTGCCAGCAGCTTAGTTGGACTAGCGGCACAAGAGACCCAGTACTTC. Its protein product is CASSLVGLAAQETQYF.

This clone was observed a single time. DNA of the CDR3: TGTGCCAGCAGTGATTACCCCTCCACTACCGGGGAGCTGTTTTTT. It is translated as CASSDYPSTTGELFF. J is TRBJ2-2 and V is TRBV25-1; no definite D call. In germline, CDR1 is MGHDK, CDR2 SYGVNS. Trimming cost V 3 bases and J 5 bases, with 13 bases left between them. This CDR3 region has 15 residues.

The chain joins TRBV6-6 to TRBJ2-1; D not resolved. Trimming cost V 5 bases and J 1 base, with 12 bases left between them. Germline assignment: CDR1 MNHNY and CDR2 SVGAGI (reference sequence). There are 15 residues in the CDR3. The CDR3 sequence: CASSPADESYNEQFF. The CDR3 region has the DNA TGTGCCAGCAGTCCGGCGGATGAGTCCTACAATGAGCAGTTCTTC.

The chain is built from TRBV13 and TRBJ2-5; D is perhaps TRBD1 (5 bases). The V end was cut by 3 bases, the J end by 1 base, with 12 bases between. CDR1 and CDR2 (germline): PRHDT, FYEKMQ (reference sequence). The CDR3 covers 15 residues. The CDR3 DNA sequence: TGTGCCAGCAGCTTTGGGATGGACATCCAAGAGACCCAGTACTTC. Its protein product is CASSFGMDIQETQYF.

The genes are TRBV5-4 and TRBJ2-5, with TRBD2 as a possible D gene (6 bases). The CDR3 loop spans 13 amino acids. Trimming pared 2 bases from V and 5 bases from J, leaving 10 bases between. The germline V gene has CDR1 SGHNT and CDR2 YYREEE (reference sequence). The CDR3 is CASSFGGWETQYF. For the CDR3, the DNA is TGTGCCAGCAGCTTTGGAGGGTGGGAGACCCAGTACTTC.

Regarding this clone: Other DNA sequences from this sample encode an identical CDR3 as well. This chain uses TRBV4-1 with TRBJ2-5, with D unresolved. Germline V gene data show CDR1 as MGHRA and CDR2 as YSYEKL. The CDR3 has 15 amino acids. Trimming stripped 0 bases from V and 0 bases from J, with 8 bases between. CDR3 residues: CASSQDIGYQETQYF. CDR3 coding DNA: TGCGCCAGCAGCCAAGATATCGGGTACCAAGAGACCCAGTACTTC.